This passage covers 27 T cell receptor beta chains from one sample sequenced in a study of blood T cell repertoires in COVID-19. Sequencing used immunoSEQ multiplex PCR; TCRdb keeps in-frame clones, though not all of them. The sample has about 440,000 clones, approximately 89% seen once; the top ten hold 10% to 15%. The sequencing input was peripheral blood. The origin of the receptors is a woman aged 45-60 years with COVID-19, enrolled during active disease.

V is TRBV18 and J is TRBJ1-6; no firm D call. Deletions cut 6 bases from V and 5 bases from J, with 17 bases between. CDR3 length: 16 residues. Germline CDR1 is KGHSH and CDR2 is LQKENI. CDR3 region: CASSPKNGQDNSPLHF. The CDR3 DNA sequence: TGTGCCAGCTCTCCTAAAAACGGCCAGGATAATTCACCCCTCCACTTT.

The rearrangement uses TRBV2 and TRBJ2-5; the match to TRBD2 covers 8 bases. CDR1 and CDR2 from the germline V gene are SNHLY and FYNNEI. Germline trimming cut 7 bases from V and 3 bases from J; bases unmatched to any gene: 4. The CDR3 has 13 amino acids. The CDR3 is CASTPAGEETQYF. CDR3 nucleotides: TGTGCCAGCACCCCAGCGGGGGAAGAGACCCAGTACTTC.

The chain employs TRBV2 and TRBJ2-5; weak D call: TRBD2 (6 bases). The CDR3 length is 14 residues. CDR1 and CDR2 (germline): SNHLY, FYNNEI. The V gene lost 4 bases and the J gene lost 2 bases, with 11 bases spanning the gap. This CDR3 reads CASSVPGGQETQYF. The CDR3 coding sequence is TGTGCCAGCAGTGTGCCCGGGGGACAAGAGACCCAGTACTTC.

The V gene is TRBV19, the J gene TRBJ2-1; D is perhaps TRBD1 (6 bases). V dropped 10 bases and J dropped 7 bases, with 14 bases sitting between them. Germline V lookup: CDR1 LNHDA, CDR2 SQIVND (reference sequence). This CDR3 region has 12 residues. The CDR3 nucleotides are TGTGCCACCAGGGGCGCCCTAAATGAGCAGTTCTTC. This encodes CATRGALNEQFF.

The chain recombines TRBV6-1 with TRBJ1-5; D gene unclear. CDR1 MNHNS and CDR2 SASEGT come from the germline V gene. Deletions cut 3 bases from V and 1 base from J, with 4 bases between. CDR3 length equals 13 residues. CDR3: CASSDQSNQPQHF. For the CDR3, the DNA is TGTGCCAGCAGTGACCAGAGCAATCAGCCCCAGCATTTT.

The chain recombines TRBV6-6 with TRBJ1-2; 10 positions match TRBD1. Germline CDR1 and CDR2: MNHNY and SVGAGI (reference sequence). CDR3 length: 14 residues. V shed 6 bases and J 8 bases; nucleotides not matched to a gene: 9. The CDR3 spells CASSPPGQGPGYTF. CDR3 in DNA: TGTGCCAGCAGCCCCCCGGGACAGGGGCCGGGCTACACCTTC.

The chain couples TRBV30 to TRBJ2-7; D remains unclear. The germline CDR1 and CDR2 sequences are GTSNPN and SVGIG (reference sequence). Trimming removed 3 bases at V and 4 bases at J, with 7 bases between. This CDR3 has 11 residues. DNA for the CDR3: TGTGCCTGGAGAAACTCTTACGAGCAGTACTTC. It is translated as CAWRNSYEQYF.

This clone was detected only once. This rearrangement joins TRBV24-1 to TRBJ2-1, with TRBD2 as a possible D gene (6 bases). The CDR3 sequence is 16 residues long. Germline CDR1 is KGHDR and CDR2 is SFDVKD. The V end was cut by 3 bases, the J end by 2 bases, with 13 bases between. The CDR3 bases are TGTGCCACCAGTGATCGCGGGACTCTGACCTACAATGAGCAGTTCTTC. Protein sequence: CATSDRGTLTYNEQFF.

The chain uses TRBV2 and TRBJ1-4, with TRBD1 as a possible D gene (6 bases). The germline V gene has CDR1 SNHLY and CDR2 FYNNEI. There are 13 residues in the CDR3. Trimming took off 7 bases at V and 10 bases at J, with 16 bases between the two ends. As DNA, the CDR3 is TGTGCCAGCAAACTGGGGGCGAAAGTAAAACTGTTTTTT. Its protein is CASKLGAKVKLFF. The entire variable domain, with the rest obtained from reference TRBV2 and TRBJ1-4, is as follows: EPEVTQTPSHQVTQMGQEVILRCVPISNHLYFYWYRQILGQKVEFLVSFYNNEISEKSEIFDDQFSVERPDGSNFTLKIRSTKLEDSAMYFCASKLGAKVKLFFGSGTQLSVL.

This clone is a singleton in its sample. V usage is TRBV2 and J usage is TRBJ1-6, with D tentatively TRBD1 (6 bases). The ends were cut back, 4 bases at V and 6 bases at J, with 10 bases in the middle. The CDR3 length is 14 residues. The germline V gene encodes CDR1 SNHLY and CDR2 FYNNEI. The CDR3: CASSGQAVNSPLHF. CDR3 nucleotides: TGTGCCAGCAGTGGACAGGCGGTTAATTCACCCCTCCACTTT.

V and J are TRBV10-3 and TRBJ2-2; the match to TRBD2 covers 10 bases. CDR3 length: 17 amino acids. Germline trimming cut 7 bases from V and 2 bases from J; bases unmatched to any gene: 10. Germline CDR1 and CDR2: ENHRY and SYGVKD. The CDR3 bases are TGTGCCATCAAGGCTGGAGCGGGGGGGATAAACACCGGGGAGCTGTTTTTT. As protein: CAIKAGAGGINTGELFF.

CDR3 amino acids: CASRRSRGLTSYEQYF. The CDR3 DNA sequence: TGTGCCAGCAGAAGAAGTAGGGGGCTGACCTCCTACGAGCAGTACTTC. The rearrangement joins TRBV2 to TRBJ2-7; 7 positions agree with TRBD1. This CDR3 has 16 residues. V trimming: 6 bases; J trimming: 0 bases; junction bases outside the gene matches: 11. Germline loops: CDR1 SNHLY, CDR2 FYNNEI.

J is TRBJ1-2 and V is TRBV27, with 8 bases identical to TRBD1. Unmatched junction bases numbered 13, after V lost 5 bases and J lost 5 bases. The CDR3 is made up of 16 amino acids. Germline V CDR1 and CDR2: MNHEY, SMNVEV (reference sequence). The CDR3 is CASSLKSGGAGYGYTF. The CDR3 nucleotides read TGTGCCAGCAGTCTCAAATCAGGGGGCGCAGGGTATGGCTACACCTTC.

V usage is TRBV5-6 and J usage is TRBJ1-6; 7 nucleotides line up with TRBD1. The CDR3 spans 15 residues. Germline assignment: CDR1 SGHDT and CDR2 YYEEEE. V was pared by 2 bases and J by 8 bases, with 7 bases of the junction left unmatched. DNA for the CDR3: TGTGCCAGCAGCTTATTATACAGGGGAGATTCACCCCTCCACTTT. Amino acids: CASSLLYRGDSPLHF.

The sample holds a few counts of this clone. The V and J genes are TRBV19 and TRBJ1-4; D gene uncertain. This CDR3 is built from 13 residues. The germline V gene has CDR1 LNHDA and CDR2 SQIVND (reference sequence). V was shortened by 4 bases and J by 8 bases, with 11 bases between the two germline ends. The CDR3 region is CASSSNGGEKLFF. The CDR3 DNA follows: TGTGCCAGTAGTAGCAATGGAGGGGAAAAACTGTTTTTT.

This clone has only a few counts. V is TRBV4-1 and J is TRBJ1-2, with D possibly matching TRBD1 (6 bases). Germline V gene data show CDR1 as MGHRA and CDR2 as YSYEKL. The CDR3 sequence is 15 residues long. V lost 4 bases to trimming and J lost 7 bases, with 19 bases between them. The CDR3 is CASSPVEGEPFGYTF. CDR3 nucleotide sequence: TGCGCCAGCAGCCCGGTTGAGGGGGAACCCTTTGGCTACACCTTC.

CDR3 DNA sequence: TGTGCCAGCAGTGAACGGGGAGCTGTCTCCTACAATGAGCAGTTCTTC. Translation: CASSERGAVSYNEQFF. The chain uses TRBV27 and TRBJ2-1, with D maybe TRBD2 (5 bases). The CDR3 extends over 16 amino acids. V was cut by 5 bases and J by 0 bases, with 14 bases left in between. Germline V CDR1 and CDR2: MNHEY, SMNVEV (reference sequence).

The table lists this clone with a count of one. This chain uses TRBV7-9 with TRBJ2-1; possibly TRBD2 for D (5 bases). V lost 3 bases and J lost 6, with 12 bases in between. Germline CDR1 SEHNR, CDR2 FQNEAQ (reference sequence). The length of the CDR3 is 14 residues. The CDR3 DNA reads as TGTGCCAGCAGCTTTCCTGGACGGGGCAATGAGCAGTTCTTC. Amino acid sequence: CASSFPGRGNEQFF.

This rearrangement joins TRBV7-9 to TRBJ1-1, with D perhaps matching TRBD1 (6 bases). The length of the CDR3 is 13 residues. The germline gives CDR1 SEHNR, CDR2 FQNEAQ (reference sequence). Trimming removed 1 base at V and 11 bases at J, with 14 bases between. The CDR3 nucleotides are TGTGCCAGCAGCTTAGTTCGGGGGGCGAGGGCTTTCTTT. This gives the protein CASSLVRGARAFF. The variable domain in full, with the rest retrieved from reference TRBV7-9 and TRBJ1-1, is DTGVSQNPRHKITKRGQNVTFRCDPISEHNRLYWYRQTLGQGPEFLTYFQNEAQLEKSRLLSDRFSAERPKGSFSTLEIQRTEQGDSAMYLCASSLVRGARAFFGQGTRLTVV.

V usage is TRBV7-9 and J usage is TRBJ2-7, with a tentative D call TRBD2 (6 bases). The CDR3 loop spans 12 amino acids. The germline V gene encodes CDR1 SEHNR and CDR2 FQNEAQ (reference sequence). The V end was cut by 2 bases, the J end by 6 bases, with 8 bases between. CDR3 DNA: TGTGCCAGCAGCTTATTGGGAGGCGAGCAGTACTTC. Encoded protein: CASSLLGGEQYF.

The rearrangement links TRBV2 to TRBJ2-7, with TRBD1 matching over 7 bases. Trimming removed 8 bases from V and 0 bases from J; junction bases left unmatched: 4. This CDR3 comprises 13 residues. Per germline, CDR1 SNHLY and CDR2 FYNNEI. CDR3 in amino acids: CASGTAASYEQYF. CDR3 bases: TGTGCCAGCGGGACAGCCGCCTCCTACGAGCAGTACTTC.

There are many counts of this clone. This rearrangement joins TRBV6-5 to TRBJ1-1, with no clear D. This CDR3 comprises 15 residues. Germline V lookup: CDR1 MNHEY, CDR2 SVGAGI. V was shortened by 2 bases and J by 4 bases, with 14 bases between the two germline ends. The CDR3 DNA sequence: TGTGCCAGCAGTTACGCGCGGAGACGAGGCACTGAAGCTTTCTTT. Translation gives CASSYARRRGTEAFF.

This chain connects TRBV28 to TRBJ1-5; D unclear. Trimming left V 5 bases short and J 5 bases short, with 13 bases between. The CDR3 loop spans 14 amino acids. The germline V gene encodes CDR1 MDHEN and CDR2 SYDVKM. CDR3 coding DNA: TGTGCCAGCAGTCCGACGCGGGGTGATCAGCCCCAGCATTTT. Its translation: CASSPTRGDQPQHF.

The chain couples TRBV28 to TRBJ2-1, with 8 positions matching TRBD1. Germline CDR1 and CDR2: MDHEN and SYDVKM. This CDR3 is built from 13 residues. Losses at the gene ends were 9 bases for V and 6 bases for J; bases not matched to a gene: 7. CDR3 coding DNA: TGTGCCAGTTCGTCACAGGGGGTCAATGAGCAGTTCTTC. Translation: CASSSQGVNEQFF. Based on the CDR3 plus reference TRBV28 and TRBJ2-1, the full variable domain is DVKVTQSSRYLVKRTGEKVFLECVQDMDHENMFWYRQDPGLGLRLIYFSYDVKMKEKGDIPEGYSVSREKKERFSLILESASTNQTSMYLCASSSQGVNEQFFGPGTRLTVL.

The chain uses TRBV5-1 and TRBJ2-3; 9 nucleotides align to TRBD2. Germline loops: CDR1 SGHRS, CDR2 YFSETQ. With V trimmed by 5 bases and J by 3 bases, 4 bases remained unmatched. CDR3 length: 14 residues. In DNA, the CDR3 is TGCGCCAGCAGACGCGGGGGGGCTACAGATACGCAGTATTTT. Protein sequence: CASRRGGATDTQYF.

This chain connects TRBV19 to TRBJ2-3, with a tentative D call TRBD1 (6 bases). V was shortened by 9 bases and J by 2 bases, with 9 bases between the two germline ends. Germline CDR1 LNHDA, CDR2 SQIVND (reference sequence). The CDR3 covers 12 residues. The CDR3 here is CARDSHTDTQYF. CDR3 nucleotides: TGTGCCAGGGACAGTCACACAGATACGCAGTATTTT.

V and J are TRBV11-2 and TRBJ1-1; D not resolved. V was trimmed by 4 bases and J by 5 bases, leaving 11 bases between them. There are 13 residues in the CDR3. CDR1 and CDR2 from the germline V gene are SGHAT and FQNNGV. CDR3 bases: TGTGCCAGCAGCTCTCTAATCTCAACTGAAGCTTTCTTT. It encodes CASSSLISTEAFF.